The entry below gives a single TCR beta chain sequence along with its context. CDR1 is SQVTM and CDR2 is ANQGSEA in the germline V gene. Trimming took off 6 bases at V and 4 bases at J, with 9 bases between the two ends. CDR3 length: 11 residues. This specimen comes from a study of blood T cell repertoires in COVID-19. Profiled with immunoSEQ multiplex PCR; TCRdb holds only in-frame clones, not every one. The sample has 100,000 or so clones, about 80% seen once. The source of this sequence is a man aged 60 to 75 with acute or convalescent COVID-19. This chain uses TRBV29-1 with TRBJ1-2, with TRBD1 as a possible D gene (6 bases). Sample: peripheral blood. The CDR3 DNA sequence: TGCAGCGTCAGACAGGCCTATGGCTACACCTTC. It is translated as CSVRQAYGYTF. Full variable domain (remainder filled in from reference TRBV29-1 and TRBJ1-2): SAVISQKPSRDICQRGTSLTIQCQVDSQVTMMFWYRQQPGQSLTLIATANQGSEATYESGFVIDKFPISRPNLTFSTLTVSNMSPEDSSIYLCSVRQAYGYTFGSGTRLTVV.